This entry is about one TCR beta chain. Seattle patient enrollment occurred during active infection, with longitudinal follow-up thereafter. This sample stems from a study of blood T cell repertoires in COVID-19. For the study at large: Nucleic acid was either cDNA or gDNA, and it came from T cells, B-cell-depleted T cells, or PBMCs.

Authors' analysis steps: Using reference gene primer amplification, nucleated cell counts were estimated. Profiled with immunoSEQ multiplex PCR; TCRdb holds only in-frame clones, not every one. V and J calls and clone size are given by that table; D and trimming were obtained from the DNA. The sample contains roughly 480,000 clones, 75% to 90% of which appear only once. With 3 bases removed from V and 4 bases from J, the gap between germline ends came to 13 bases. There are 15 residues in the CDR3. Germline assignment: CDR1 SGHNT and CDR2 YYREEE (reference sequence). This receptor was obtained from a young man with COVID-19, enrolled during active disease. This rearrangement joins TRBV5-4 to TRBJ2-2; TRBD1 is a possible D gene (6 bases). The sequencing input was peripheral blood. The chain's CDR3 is CASSSRDIFTGELFF. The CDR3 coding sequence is TGTGCCAGCAGCTCCCGGGACATCTTCACCGGGGAGCTGTTTTTT.